This T cell receptor beta chain was obtained from a study of blood T cell repertoires in COVID-19 (dated by TCRdb to about 2020). The study in broad terms: The collaborator samples originated in the United States, Italy and Spain and spanned the acute and convalescent phases of COVID-19. The prospective study material was composed of cDNA or gDNA derived from T cells, B-cell-depleted T cells, or PBMCs. The dataset comprised deeply sampled blood TCRbeta repertoires from subjects exposed to, actively infected with, or recovered from COVID-19. The repertoires were released in a freely available public database meant as a resource for research on the immune response to SARS-CoV-2. The samples were drawn from the first 160 participants of the ongoing ImmuneRACE study and from 1,254 subjects provided by 6 global collaborators. Nearly every sample came with metadata listing a de-identified subject ID, COVID-19 status, age in years and sex. Where available, HLA class I and class II types were obtained from metadata supplied by the sample provider rather than from assay-based typing.

Between the V and J ends, shortened by 1 base and 3 bases respectively, the junction contains 10 bases. From the cysteine through the phenylalanine, the CDR3 covers 14 amino acids. The sequence is cut down to CDR3 DNA, 42 bases in frame from base 1. The germline V gene supplies CDR1 SGHRS and CDR2 YFSETQ. Broader findings and caveats from the paper: Clinical and demographic metadata were provided uncurated, with the amount varying by source and participant.

As regards this clone: It has no known antigen specificity. The record has no base qualities; no much larger clone is one base away.

At one collaborating source in Seattle, patients were enrolled during active infection and were followed longitudinally through the course of disease. Each collaborating institution followed its own protocols to collect whole blood in K2EDTA tubes. For TCRbeta analysis, collaborators shipped samples in one of three forms: frozen whole blood, isolated PBMCs, or DNA extracted from either of those sample types. The immunoSEQ Assay, a bias-controlled multiplex PCR, was used to amplify TCRbeta CDR3 regions from genomic DNA. Per the source publication's procedure: Nucleated cell counts per sample were estimated from amplification of reference gene primers within the assay. To quantify the absolute abundance of each unique TCRbeta CDR3 rearrangement, sequence reads were collapsed and filtered. For each sample, productive Simpson clonality was calculated as the square root of Simpson's diversity index across productive rearrangements. The source is immuneACCESS, and TCRdb retained only in-frame sequences with V and J called. Part of the clones is not carried over; for the studies checked, unresolved V genes explain less than half of this, and the remainder is unexplained. That table furnishes V, J and clone size, whereas the DNA furnished D and trimming. The sample has around 160,000 clones on record, around 87% of them singletons. The ten largest account for 10% of the sample.

The TCR comes from a woman in her seventies with COVID-19, enrolled during active disease. The sequence joins TRBV5-1 to TRBJ1-1; the best D guess is TRBD1, with 5 bases matching. Specimen: peripheral blood. The CDR3 corresponds to CASSLLQADTEAFF. Read as DNA, the sequence is TGCGCCAGCAGCTTGTTACAGGCAGACACTGAAGCTTTCTTT.